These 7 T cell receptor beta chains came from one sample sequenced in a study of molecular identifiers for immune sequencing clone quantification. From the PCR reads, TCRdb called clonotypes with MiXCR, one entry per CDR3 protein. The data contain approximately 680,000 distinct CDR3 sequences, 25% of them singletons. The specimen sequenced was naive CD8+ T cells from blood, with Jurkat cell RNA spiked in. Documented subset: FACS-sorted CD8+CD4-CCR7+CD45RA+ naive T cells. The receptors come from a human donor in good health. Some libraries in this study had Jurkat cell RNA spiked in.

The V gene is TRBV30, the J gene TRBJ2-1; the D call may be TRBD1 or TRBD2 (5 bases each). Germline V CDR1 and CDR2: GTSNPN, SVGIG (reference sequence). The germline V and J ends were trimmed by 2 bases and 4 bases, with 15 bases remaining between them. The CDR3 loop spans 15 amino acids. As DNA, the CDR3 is TGTGCCTGGAGTCCTCCGGGGCTCACATACAATGAGCAGTTCTTC. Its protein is CAWSPPGLTYNEQFF.

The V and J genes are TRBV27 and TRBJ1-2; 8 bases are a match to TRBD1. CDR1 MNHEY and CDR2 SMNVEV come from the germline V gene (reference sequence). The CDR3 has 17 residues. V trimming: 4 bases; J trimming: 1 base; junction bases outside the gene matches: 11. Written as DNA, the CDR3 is TGTGCCAGCAGTTCAACAAGTCAGGGGGCGCGTAACTATGGCTACACCTTC. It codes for CASSSTSQGARNYGYTF.

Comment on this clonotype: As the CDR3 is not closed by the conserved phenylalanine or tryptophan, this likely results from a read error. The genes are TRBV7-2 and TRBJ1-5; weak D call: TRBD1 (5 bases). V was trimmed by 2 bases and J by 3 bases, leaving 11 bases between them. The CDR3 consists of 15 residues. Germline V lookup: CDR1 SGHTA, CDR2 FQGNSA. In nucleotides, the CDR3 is TGTGCCAGCAGCTTACAGGGATATCCCAATCAGCCCCAGCATTCT. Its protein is CASSLQGYPNQPQHS.

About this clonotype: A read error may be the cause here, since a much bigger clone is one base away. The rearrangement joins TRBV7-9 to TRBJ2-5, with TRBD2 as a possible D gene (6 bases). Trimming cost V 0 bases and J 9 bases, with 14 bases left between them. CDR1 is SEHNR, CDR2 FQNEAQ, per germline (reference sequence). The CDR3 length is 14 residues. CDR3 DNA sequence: TGTGCCAGCAGCTTAGCGGGGACGGGGGAGCCCCAGTACTTC. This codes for CASSLAGTGEPQYF.

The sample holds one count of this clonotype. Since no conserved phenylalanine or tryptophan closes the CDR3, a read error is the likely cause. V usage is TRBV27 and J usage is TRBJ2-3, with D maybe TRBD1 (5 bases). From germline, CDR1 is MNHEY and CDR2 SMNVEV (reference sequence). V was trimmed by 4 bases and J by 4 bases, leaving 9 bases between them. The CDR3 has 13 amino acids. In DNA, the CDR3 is TGTGCCAGCAGTTGGGCAGGGCCAGATACGCAGTATCTT. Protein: CASSWAGPDTQYL.

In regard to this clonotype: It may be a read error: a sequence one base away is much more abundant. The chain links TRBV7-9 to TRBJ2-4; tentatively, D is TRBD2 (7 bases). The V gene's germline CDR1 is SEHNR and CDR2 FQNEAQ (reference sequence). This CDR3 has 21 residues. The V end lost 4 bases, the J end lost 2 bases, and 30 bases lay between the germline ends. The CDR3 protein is CASSSIMGGADGGSTKNIQYF. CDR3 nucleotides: TGTGCCAGCAGCTCCATAATGGGGGGCGCGGATGGCGGGAGTACCAAAAACATTCAGTACTTC. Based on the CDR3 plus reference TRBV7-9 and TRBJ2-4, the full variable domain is DTGVSQNPRHKITKRGQNVTFRCDPISEHNRLYWYRQTLGQGPEFLTYFQNEAQLEKSRLLSDRFSAERPKGSFSTLEIQRTEQGDSAMYLCASSSIMGGADGGSTKNIQYFGAGTRLSVL.

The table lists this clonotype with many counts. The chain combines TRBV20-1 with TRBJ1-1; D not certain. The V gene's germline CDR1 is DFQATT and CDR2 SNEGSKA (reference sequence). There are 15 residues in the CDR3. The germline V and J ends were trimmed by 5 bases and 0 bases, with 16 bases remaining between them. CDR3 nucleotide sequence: TGCAGTGCTGATAAGAACACCCCCATGAACACTGAAGCTTTCTTT. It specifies CSADKNTPMNTEAFF.